This T cell receptor beta chain was documented in a study of blood T cell repertoires in COVID-19. Study-wide context: Italy, Spain and the United States were the sources of the convalescent and acute COVID-19 samples.

The germline CDR1 and CDR2 sequences are LGHNT and FRNRAP. The CDR3 is made up of 17 amino acids. V lost 3 bases, J lost 2 bases, and 9 bases stayed unmatched. Per the original methods: Cell counts per sample came from amplifying reference gene primers. The data were produced by immunoSEQ multiplex PCR, yet TCRdb's version contains in-frame clones alone and is incomplete. Clone size and the V and J calls come from that table; the DNA yielded D and trimming. The table includes over 200,000 clones, roughly 84% detected once. The sequence came from a woman aged 80 or over with active or convalescent COVID-19. The chain recombines TRBV12-5 with TRBJ2-5; 10 bases map to TRBD2. Sequencing input: peripheral blood. The chain's CDR3 is CASGLPRTSGSQETQYF. The DNA for the CDR3 is TGTGCTAGTGGTTTACCGCGGACTAGCGGCTCACAAGAGACCCAGTACTTC.